This note documents a single T cell receptor beta chain sequence. Its antigen remains unidentified. The length of the CDR3 is 17 residues. V was shortened by 4 bases and J by 0 bases, with 16 bases between the two germline ends. Germline V gene lookup returns CDR1 LGHDT and CDR2 YNNKEL (reference sequence). These data come from a study of T cell repertoires in cytomegalovirus infection. The overall study: Carrying CMV and the relevant HLA type showed in public TCR beta signatures.

TCRdb reanalysed the reads using MiXCR and keeps one entry per CDR3 protein. This table has some 600,000 distinct CDR3 sequences, approximately 24% appearing once. Study results and caveats: Carriers of CMV and the relevant HLA type were discriminated by public TCR beta frequency. What dominated the ex vivo response were HLA-C-restricted CMV-specific TCR beta clonotypes.

The sequence was obtained from a human donor in good health (CMV status not recorded). Some clones in this sample may be carry-over from other donors' samples. The chain employs TRBV3-1 and TRBJ2-1; possible D gene TRBD2, 6 bases. Sequenced: CD8+ T cells from PBMCs. Here the CDR3 DNA reads TGTGCCAGCAGCCCCTGGGGGGATGACAGCTCCTACAATGAGCAGTTCTTC. Encoded protein: CASSPWGDDSSYNEQFF.